A selection of T cell receptor beta chains follows, all from one sample in a study of T cells expressing NK-cell markers. TCRdb derives one entry per CDR3 protein from the 5' RACE reads, leaving out DNA. The sample totals 300,000 to 500,000 distinct CDR3 sequences; its top ten clones hold around a tenth. Sequenced sample: blood T cells: a sorted CD56 or NKG2C T cell subset, CD4+ or CD8+ T cells, or bulk PBMC T cells (not recorded which). These receptors were collected from a woman in her fifties or sixties in good health. The CDR3 runs from the conserved cysteine through the conserved F or W.

j_gene,v_gene,CDR3aa
TRBJ1-3,TRBV12-3/TRBV12-4,CASSFSVPTKGNTIYF
TRBJ1-6,TRBV13,CASSPPFEEGLLGLHF
TRBJ2-1,TRBV5-1,CASSLGGRVLYNEQFF
TRBJ2-2,TRBV29-1,CSAGLAGAAGELFF
TRBJ2-2,TRBV5-1,CASSLETGSPGELFF
TRBJ2-3,TRBV4-2,CASSQTRLDSTDTQYF
TRBJ2-7,TRBV7-9,CASSRTGDHEQYF
TRBJ2-1,TRBV5-1,CASSLGQVPYNEQFF
TRBJ2-5,TRBV10-3,CAISETGGETQYF
TRBJ1-1,TRBV10-2,CASMWQGETEAFF
TRBJ1-1,TRBV7-3,CASSLSGVLDTEAFF
TRBJ2-1,TRBV2,CASSLDRSSYNEQFF
TRBJ1-2,TRBV24-1,CATSDETGVGYGYTF
TRBJ2-1,TRBV5-1,CASSLAGESEQFF
TRBJ1-2,TRBV2,CATQETGTGEGYTF
TRBJ2-7,TRBV25-1,CASTVAGGYEQYF
TRBJ2-2,TRBV12-3/TRBV12-4,CASSLKSNPGTGELFF
TRBJ1-1,TRBV24-1,CATSDSGPQPQAFF
TRBJ2-3,TRBV4-1,CASSQDGPRGDTQYF
TRBJ2-2,TRBV24-1,CATRPTEGPGELFF
TRBJ2-3,TRBV20-1,CSAEDLEPDTQYF
TRBJ2-3,TRBV5-6,CASSSAGLRNTDTQYF
TRBJ2-3,TRBV6-5,CASRTQQGFSTDTQYF
TRBJ1-5,TRBV12-3/TRBV12-4,CASSYPDNLTNSNQPQHF
TRBJ1-1,TRBV29-1,CSVERGRRTEAFF
TRBJ2-3,TRBV6-5,CASSYLAATDTQYF
TRBJ2-7,TRBV7-8,CASSPLAGAAGYEQYF